A single T cell receptor beta chain is shown here with its context. Its antigen is as yet unknown. This record belongs to a study of cytomegalovirus exposure and HLA in healthy donors. Nominally healthy donors provided the samples, though records likely missed some immune exposures. Findings and limits, study-wide: Most of the TCR beta V segments (in an earlier analysis) were productive either about 87% or about 30% of the time. Reported performance of the classifier showed diagnosis of cytomegalovirus status with high specificity and sensitivity.

PCR involved 60 Vbeta and 13 Jbeta primers. The repertoire was sequenced with immunoSEQ multiplex PCR; TCRdb's copy has only in-frame clones and lacks some. The sample lists 140,000 or so clones, approximately 79% occurring once. This CDR3 contains 16 residues. Germline-derived CDR1 and CDR2 are MNHEY and SVGAGI. V dropped 0 bases and J dropped 11; count of bases not matched to a gene: 10. The sequencing input was PBMCs. This clonotype was sampled from a man aged 18 to 29 in good health and CMV-seropositive. The V and J genes are TRBV6-5 and TRBJ1-4, with TRBD1 matching over 9 bases. For the CDR3, the DNA is TGTGCCAGCAGTTACTCGATAACAGGGGGCGCGAAGAAACTGTTTTTT. Its protein is CASSYSITGGAKKLFF.